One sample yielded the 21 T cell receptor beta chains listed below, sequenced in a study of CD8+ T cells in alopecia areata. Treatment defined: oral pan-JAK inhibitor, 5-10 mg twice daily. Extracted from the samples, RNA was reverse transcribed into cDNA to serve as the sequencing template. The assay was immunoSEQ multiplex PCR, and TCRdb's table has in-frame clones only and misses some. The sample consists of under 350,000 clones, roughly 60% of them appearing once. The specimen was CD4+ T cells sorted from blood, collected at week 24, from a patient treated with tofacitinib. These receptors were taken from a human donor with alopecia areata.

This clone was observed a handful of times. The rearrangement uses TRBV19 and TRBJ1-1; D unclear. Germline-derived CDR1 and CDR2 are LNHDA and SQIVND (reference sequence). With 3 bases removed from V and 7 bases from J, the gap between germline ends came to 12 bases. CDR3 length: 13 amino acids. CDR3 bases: TGTGCCAGTAGTATTCTTCCTGACGGTGAAGCTTTCTTT. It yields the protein CASSILPDGEAFF.

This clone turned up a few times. The CDR3 reads CAISDDRYEQYF. The CDR3 region has the DNA TGTGCCATCAGTGACGACAGGTACGAGCAGTACTTC. The V call is TRBV10-3, the J call TRBJ2-7; D might be TRBD1 (6 bases). Per the germline V gene, CDR1 is ENHRY and CDR2 is SYGVKD. The CDR3 length is 12 residues. Between the trimmed V and J ends, which lost 3 bases and 4 bases, there was a span of 7 bases.

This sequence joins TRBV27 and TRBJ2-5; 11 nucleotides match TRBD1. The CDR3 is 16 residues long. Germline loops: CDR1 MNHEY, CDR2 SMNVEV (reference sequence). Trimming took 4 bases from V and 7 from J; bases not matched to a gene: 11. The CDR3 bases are TGTGCCAGCAGTTCCCCCGGACAGGGGGCGAGGGGGACCCAGTACTTC. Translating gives CASSSPGQGARGTQYF.

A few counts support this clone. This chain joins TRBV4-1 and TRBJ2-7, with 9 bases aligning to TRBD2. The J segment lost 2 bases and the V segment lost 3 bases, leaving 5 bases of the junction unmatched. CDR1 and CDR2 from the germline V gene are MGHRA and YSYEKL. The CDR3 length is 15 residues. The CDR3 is CASSHPGLAAYEQYF. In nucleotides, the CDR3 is TGCGCCAGCAGCCACCCGGGACTAGCCGCCTACGAGCAGTACTTC.

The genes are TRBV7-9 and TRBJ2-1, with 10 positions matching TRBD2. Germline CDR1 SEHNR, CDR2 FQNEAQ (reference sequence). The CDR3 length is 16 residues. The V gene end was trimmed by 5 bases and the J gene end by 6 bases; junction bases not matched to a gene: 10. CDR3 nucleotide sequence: TGTGCCAGCAGCACCTTAGCGGGGGGTCTCGGCAATGAGCAGTTCTTC. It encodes CASSTLAGGLGNEQFF.

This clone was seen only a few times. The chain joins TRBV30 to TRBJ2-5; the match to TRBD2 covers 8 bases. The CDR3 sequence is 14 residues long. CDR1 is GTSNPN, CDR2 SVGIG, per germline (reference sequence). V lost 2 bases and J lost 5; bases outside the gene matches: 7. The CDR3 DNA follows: TGTGCCTGGAGTCGGCAGCGGGGGTGGGAGACCCAGTACTTC. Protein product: CAWSRQRGWETQYF.

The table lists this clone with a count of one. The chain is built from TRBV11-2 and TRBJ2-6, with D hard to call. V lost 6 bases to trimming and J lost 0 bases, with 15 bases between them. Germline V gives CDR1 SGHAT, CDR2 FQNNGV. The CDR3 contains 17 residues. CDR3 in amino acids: CASRPSRWSSGANVLTF. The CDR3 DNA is TGTGCCAGCAGACCCTCGAGGTGGAGCTCTGGGGCCAACGTCCTGACTTTC.

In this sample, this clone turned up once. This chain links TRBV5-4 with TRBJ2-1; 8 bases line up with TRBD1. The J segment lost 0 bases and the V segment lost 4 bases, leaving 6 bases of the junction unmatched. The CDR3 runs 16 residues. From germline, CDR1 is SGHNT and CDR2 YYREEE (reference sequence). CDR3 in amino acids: CASSGRQGSSYNEQFF. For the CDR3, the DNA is TGTGCCAGCAGCGGACGACAGGGGAGCTCCTACAATGAGCAGTTCTTC.

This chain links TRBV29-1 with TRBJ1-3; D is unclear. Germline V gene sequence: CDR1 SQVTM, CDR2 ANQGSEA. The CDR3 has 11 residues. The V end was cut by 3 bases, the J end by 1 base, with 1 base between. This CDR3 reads CSVESGNTIYF. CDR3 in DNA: TGCAGCGTTGAGTCTGGAAACACCATATATTTT. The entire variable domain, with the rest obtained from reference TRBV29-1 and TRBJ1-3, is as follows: SAVISQKPSRDICQRGTSLTIQCQVDSQVTMMFWYRQQPGQSLTLIATANQGSEATYESGFVIDKFPISRPNLTFSTLTVSNMSPEDSSIYLCSVESGNTIYFGEGSWLTVV.

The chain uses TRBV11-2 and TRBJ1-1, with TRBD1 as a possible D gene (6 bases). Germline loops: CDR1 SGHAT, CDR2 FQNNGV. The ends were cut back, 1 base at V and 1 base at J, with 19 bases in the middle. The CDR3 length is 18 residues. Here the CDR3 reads CASSLGRGRGHGNTEAFF. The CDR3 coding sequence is TGTGCCAGCAGCTTAGGAAGGGGTCGGGGACACGGGAACACTGAAGCTTTCTTT.

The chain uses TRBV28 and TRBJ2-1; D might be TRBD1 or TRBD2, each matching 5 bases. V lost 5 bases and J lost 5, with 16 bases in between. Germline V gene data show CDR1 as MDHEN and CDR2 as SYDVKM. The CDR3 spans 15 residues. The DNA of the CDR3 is TGTGCCAGCAGTCCGGGACCCCACCCAGACAATGAGCAGTTCTTC. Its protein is CASSPGPHPDNEQFF.

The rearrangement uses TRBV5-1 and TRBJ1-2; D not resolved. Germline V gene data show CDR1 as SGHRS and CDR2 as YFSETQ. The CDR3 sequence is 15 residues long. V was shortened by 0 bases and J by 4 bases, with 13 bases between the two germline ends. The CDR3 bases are TGCGCCAGCAGCTTGGGGACTGCTGGAGGCTATGGCTACACCTTC. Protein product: CASSLGTAGGYGYTF.

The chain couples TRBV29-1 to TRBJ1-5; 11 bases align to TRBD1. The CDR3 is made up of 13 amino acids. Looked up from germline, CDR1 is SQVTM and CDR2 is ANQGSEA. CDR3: CTPGQGVPQPQHF. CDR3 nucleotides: TGCACTCCGGGACAGGGGGTCCCTCAGCCCCAGCATTTT.

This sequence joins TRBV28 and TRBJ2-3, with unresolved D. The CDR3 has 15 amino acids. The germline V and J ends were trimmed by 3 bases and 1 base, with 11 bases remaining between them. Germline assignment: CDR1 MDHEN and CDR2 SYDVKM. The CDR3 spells CASSLIAPGTDTQYF. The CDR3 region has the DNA TGTGCCAGCAGTTTGATCGCTCCCGGCACAGATACGCAGTATTTT.

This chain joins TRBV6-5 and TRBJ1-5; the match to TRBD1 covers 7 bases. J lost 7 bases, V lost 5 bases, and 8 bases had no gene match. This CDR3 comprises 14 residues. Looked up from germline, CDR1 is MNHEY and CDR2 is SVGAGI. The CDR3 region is CASSTQGSGQPQHF. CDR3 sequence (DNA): TGTGCCAGCAGTACACAGGGGTCGGGGCAGCCCCAGCATTTT.

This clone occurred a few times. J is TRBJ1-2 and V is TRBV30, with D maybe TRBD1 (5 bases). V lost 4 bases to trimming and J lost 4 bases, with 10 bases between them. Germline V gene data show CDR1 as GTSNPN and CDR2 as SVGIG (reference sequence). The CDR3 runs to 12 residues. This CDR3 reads CAWTRDVYGYTF. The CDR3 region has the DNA TGTGCCTGGACCCGGGACGTCTATGGCTACACCTTC.

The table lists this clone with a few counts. The CDR3 DNA sequence: TGCAGCGTTGATTTGGGGCAGGCTCACACTGAAGCTTTCTTT. It encodes CSVDLGQAHTEAFF. The chain uses TRBV29-1 and TRBJ1-1; perhaps TRBD1 as D (5 bases). The CDR3 extends over 14 amino acids. Germline CDR1 is SQVTM and CDR2 is ANQGSEA. Deletions cut 3 bases from V and 3 bases from J, with 14 bases between.

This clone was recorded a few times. The CDR3 DNA follows: TGCAGTTCTGTGTCAGGGTACACCGGGGAGCTGTTTTTT. It yields the protein CSSVSGYTGELFF. V usage is TRBV29-1 and J usage is TRBJ2-2, with D possibly TRBD1 on 5 matching bases. The CDR3 has 13 amino acids. Per germline, CDR1 SQVTM and CDR2 ANQGSEA.

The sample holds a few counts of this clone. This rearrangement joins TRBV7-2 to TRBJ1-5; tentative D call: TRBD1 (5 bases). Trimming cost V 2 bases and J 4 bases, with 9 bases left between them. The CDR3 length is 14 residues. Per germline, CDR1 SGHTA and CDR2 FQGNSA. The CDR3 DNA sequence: TGTGCCAGCAGCTTACAGGGTAGGAATCAGCCCCAGCATTTT. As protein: CASSLQGRNQPQHF.

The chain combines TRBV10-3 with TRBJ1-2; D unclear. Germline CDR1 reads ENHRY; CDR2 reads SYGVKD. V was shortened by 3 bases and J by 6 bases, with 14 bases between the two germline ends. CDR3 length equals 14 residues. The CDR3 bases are TGTGCCATCAGTGAAGGGAATCGGGTCGATGGCTACACCTTC. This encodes CAISEGNRVDGYTF.

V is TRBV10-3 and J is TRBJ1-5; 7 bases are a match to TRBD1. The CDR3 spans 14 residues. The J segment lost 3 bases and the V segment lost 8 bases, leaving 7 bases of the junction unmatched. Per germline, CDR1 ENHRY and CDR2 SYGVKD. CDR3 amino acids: CAIAEGQTNQPQHF. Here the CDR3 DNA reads TGTGCCATCGCTGAGGGACAGACCAATCAGCCCCAGCATTTT.